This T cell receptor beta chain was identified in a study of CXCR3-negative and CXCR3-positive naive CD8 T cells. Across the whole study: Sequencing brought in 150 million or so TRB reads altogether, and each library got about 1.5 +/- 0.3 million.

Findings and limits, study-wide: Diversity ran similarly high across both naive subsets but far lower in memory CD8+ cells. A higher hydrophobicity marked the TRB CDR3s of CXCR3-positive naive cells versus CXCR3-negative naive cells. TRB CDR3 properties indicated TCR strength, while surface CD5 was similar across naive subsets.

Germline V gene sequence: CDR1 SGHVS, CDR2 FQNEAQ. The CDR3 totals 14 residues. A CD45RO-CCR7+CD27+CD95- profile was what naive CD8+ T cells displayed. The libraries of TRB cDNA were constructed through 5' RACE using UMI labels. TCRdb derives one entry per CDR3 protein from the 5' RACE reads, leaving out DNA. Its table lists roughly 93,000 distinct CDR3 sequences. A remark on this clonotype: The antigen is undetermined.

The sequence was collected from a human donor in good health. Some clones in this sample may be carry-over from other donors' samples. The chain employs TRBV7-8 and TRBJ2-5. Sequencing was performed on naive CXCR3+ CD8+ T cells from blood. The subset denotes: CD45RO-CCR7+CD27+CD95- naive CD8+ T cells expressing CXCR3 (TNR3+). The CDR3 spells CASSLSEVEEAQYF.